This T cell receptor (beta chain) stems from a study of cytomegalovirus exposure and HLA in healthy donors. Study-level points and caveats: Later on, an analysis found that several of the most significant clusters appeared to be linked to common viral pathogens, which included parvovirus B19. Within an earlier analysis, most TCR beta V segments proved productive either about 90% or about 30% of the time.

The PCR contained 60 Vbeta and 13 Jbeta primers. Sequencing used immunoSEQ multiplex PCR; TCRdb keeps in-frame clones, though not all of them. The repertoire consists of some 200,000 clones, with approximately 70% occurring once and the leading ten covering less than 3%. In this sample, this clone turned up a few times. The target antigen is unknown. Germline CDR1 is MRHNA and CDR2 is SNTAGT. The CDR3 is made up of 16 amino acids. V shed 5 bases, J shed 4 bases, and the junction held 13 bases outside the gene matches. The specimen was PBMCs. V usage is TRBV6-4 and J usage is TRBJ1-2; 7 nucleotides align to TRBD1. The TCR sequence derives from a man aged 40-49 years in good health and CMV-seropositive. The CDR3 region is CASSSFGTEGTYGYTF. CDR3 in DNA: TGTGCCAGCAGTTCATTCGGGACAGAAGGCACCTATGGCTACACCTTC.